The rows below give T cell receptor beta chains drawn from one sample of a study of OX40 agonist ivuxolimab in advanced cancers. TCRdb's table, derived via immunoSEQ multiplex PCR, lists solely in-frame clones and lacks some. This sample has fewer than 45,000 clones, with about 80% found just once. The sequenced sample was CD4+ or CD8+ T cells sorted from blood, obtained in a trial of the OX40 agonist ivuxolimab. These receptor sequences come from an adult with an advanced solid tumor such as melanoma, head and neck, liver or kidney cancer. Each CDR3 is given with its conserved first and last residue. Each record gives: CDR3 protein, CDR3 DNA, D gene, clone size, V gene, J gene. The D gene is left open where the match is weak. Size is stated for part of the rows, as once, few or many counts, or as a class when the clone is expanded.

CDR3 protein: CAWSVRDRGRTEAFF; CDR3 DNA: TGTGCCTGGAGTGTACGGGACAGGGGGCGAACTGAAGCTTTCTTT; D gene: TRBD1; clone size: .; V gene: TRBV30; J gene: TRBJ1-1
CDR3 protein: CATGDTWDTEAFF; CDR3 DNA: TGTGCCACAGGGGACACTTGGGACACTGAAGCTTTCTTT; D gene: .; clone size: .; V gene: TRBV5-6; J gene: TRBJ1-1
CDR3 protein: CASSLAPGQGFTGELFF; CDR3 DNA: TGTGCCAGCAGCTTAGCGCCGGGACAGGGGTTCACCGGGGAGCTGTTTTTT; D gene: TRBD1; clone size: .; V gene: TRBV7-9; J gene: TRBJ2-2
CDR3 protein: CASRQTSPLDTQYF; CDR3 DNA: TGTGCCAGCAGGCAGACTAGCCCATTAGATACGCAGTATTTT; D gene: TRBD2; clone size: .; V gene: TRBV2; J gene: TRBJ2-3
CDR3 protein: CASSQGSGGAYEQYF; CDR3 DNA: TGTGCCAGCAGCCAAGGGAGCGGGGGGGCCTACGAGCAGTACTTC; D gene: TRBD2; clone size: .; V gene: TRBV5-4; J gene: TRBJ2-7
CDR3 protein: CASSYSGDNSPLHF; CDR3 DNA: TGTGCCAGCAGTTACTCAGGGGACAATTCACCCCTCCACTTT; D gene: .; clone size: .; V gene: TRBV6-6; J gene: TRBJ1-6
CDR3 protein: CASSPNGGHTGDYGYTF; CDR3 DNA: TGTGCCAGCTCACCAAACGGGGGTCATACTGGGGACTATGGCTACACCTTC; D gene: .; clone size: large; V gene: TRBV18; J gene: TRBJ1-2
CDR3 protein: CASSITVSYEQYF; CDR3 DNA: TGTGCCAGCAGTATAACAGTCTCCTACGAGCAGTACTTC; D gene: .; clone size: .; V gene: TRBV6-5; J gene: TRBJ2-7
CDR3 protein: CATGDTWDTEAFF; CDR3 DNA: TGTGCCACAGGGGACACTTGGGACACTGAAGCTTTCTTT; D gene: TRBD1; clone size: .; V gene: TRBV5-1; J gene: TRBJ1-1
CDR3 protein: CASRPTSGDTDTQYF; CDR3 DNA: TGCGCCAGCAGACCGACTAGCGGGGATACAGATACGCAGTATTTT; D gene: TRBD2; clone size: .; V gene: TRBV4-1; J gene: TRBJ2-3
CDR3 protein: CASSFNSGGTEAFF; CDR3 DNA: TGTGCCAGCAGTTTTAACAGTGGTGGGACTGAAGCTTTCTTT; D gene: .; clone size: .; V gene: TRBV27; J gene: TRBJ1-1
CDR3 protein: CASSSRHNNYGYTF; CDR3 DNA: TGTGCCAGCAGTTCCCGACATAATAACTATGGCTACACCTTC; D gene: .; clone size: once; V gene: TRBV6-5; J gene: TRBJ1-2
CDR3 protein: CSVQLRRGLADTQYF; CDR3 DNA: TGCAGCGTTCAGCTTAGGCGGGGTCTAGCAGATACGCAGTATTTT; D gene: .; clone size: .; V gene: TRBV29-1; J gene: TRBJ2-3
CDR3 protein: CALQGGQPNTEAFF; CDR3 DNA: TGTGCCCTCCAGGGGGGACAGCCTAACACTGAAGCTTTCTTT; D gene: TRBD1; clone size: .; V gene: TRBV30; J gene: TRBJ1-1
CDR3 protein: CAKGEARTGEFF; CDR3 DNA: TGTGCCAAAGGAGAGGCTAGGACAGGGGAGTTCTTC; D gene: TRBD1; clone size: .; V gene: TRBV6-4; J gene: TRBJ2-1
CDR3 protein: CASIDPSRGTYNEQFF; CDR3 DNA: TGTGCCAGCATCGACCCAAGCCGGGGCACCTACAATGAGCAGTTCTTC; D gene: .; clone size: .; V gene: TRBV7-2; J gene: TRBJ2-1
CDR3 protein: CASSQLSGSTDTQYF; CDR3 DNA: TGTGCCAGCAGCCAACTCTCCGGCAGCACAGATACGCAGTATTTT; D gene: .; clone size: few; V gene: TRBV4-2; J gene: TRBJ2-3
CDR3 protein: CASSLGGRVDTGELFF; CDR3 DNA: TGTGCCAGCAGCTTGGGGGGCAGGGTGGACACCGGGGAGCTGTTTTTT; D gene: .; clone size: .; V gene: TRBV7-6; J gene: TRBJ2-2
CDR3 protein: CALGPDNYEQYF; CDR3 DNA: TGTGCCCTCGGGCCCGATAACTACGAGCAGTACTTC; D gene: .; clone size: once; V gene: TRBV30; J gene: TRBJ2-7
CDR3 protein: CASSYSIVYGYTF; CDR3 DNA: TGTGCCAGCAGTTACTCGATAGTCTATGGCTACACCTTC; D gene: .; clone size: .; V gene: TRBV6-5; J gene: TRBJ1-2
CDR3 protein: CASSLWGGTGSSYEQYF; CDR3 DNA: TGCGCCAGCAGCTTGTGGGGAGGGACGGGCAGCTCCTACGAGCAGTACTTC; D gene: TRBD2; clone size: .; V gene: TRBV5-1; J gene: TRBJ2-7
CDR3 protein: CATTTGVNTEAFF; CDR3 DNA: TGTGCCACCACCACAGGGGTGAACACTGAAGCTTTCTTT; D gene: TRBD1; clone size: few; V gene: TRBV15; J gene: TRBJ1-1
CDR3 protein: CAWSMGQGGSGANVLTF; CDR3 DNA: TGTGCCTGGAGTATGGGACAGGGGGGCTCTGGGGCCAACGTCCTGACTTTC; D gene: TRBD1; clone size: .; V gene: TRBV30; J gene: TRBJ2-6
CDR3 protein: CSVWDSIYEQYF; CDR3 DNA: TGCAGCGTTTGGGACAGCATCTACGAGCAGTACTTC; D gene: TRBD1; clone size: few; V gene: TRBV29-1; J gene: TRBJ2-7
CDR3 protein: CARRRDYGYTF; CDR3 DNA: TGTGCCCGGAGGAGGGACTATGGCTACACCTTC; D gene: .; clone size: .; V gene: TRBV30; J gene: TRBJ1-2
CDR3 protein: CSAPIRETQYF; CDR3 DNA: TGCAGTGCCCCCATTAGGGAGACCCAGTACTTC; D gene: .; clone size: once; V gene: TRBV20-1; J gene: TRBJ2-5
CDR3 protein: CASSPPGIGTDTQYF; CDR3 DNA: TGTGCCAGCTCACCCCCGGGTATCGGCACAGATACGCAGTATTTT; D gene: .; clone size: .; V gene: TRBV18; J gene: TRBJ2-3
CDR3 protein: CASNKSGQQRDERGTDTQYF; CDR3 DNA: TGTGCCAGCAATAAATCGGGACAGCAAAGGGACGAAAGAGGCACAGATACGCAGTATTTT; D gene: TRBD1; clone size: .; V gene: TRBV19; J gene: TRBJ2-3
CDR3 protein: CASNPTGGNSPLHF; CDR3 DNA: TGTGCCAGCAACCCGACAGGGGGGAATTCACCCCTCCACTTT; D gene: TRBD1; clone size: .; V gene: TRBV6-1; J gene: TRBJ1-6
CDR3 protein: CASSLGAYNEQFF; CDR3 DNA: TGCGCCAGCAGCCTGGGAGCCTACAATGAGCAGTTCTTC; D gene: .; clone size: .; V gene: TRBV5-1; J gene: TRBJ2-1
CDR3 protein: CASSRTSGVYNEQFF; CDR3 DNA: TGTGCCAGCAGCCGGACTAGCGGGGTATACAATGAGCAGTTCTTC; D gene: TRBD2; clone size: .; V gene: TRBV13; J gene: TRBJ2-1
CDR3 protein: CASTGTAGDTQYF; CDR3 DNA: TGTGCCAGCACCGGGACAGCCGGGGATACGCAGTATTTT; D gene: .; clone size: .; V gene: TRBV21-1; J gene: TRBJ2-3
CDR3 protein: CAIKGGGGNQPQHF; CDR3 DNA: TGTGCCATCAAGGGAGGGGGCGGCAATCAGCCCCAGCATTTT; D gene: TRBD1; clone size: .; V gene: TRBV10-3; J gene: TRBJ1-5
CDR3 protein: CASSQDSGPGQPQHF; CDR3 DNA: TGCGCCAGCAGCCAAGATTCAGGGCCGGGTCAGCCCCAGCATTTT; D gene: .; clone size: .; V gene: TRBV4-1; J gene: TRBJ1-5
CDR3 protein: CASSTRESNSNTGELFF; CDR3 DNA: TGTGCCAGTAGTACTAGAGAGAGTAACTCGAACACCGGGGAGCTGTTTTTT; D gene: .; clone size: .; V gene: TRBV19; J gene: TRBJ2-2
CDR3 protein: CSVTFPSGGLLPTDTQYF; CDR3 DNA: TGCAGCGTTACCTTTCCTAGCGGGGGCCTCTTACCCACAGATACGCAGTATTTT; D gene: TRBD2; clone size: .; V gene: TRBV29-1; J gene: TRBJ2-3
CDR3 protein: CASSGDREPNTEAFF; CDR3 DNA: TGTGCCAGCTCAGGGGACAGGGAACCGAACACTGAAGCTTTCTTT; D gene: TRBD1; clone size: few; V gene: TRBV18; J gene: TRBJ1-1
CDR3 protein: CASSLESTAKNIQYF; CDR3 DNA: TGTGCCAGCAGCTTAGAATCTACGGCCAAAAACATTCAGTACTTC; D gene: .; clone size: once; V gene: TRBV7-2; J gene: TRBJ2-4
CDR3 protein: CASSQGEAGSGNTIYF; CDR3 DNA: TGTGCCAGCAGCCAAGGGGAGGCAGGCTCTGGAAACACCATATATTTT; D gene: .; clone size: once; V gene: TRBV4-2; J gene: TRBJ1-3
CDR3 protein: CASSLFGPLHF; CDR3 DNA: TGTGCCAGCAGTTTGTTTGGACCCCTCCACTTT; D gene: .; clone size: .; V gene: TRBV2; J gene: TRBJ1-6
CDR3 protein: CASSLTRGQRNTIYF; CDR3 DNA: TGTGCCAGCAGCCTAACAAGGGGGCAACGGAACACCATATATTTT; D gene: TRBD1; clone size: few; V gene: TRBV7-9; J gene: TRBJ1-3
CDR3 protein: CAWSLGQLTLHF; CDR3 DNA: TGTGCCTGGAGTTTGGGACAATTAACCCTCCACTTT; D gene: .; clone size: .; V gene: TRBV30; J gene: TRBJ1-6
CDR3 protein: CASIQGGNNEQFF; CDR3 DNA: TGTGCCAGCATCCAGGGAGGGAACAATGAGCAGTTCTTC; D gene: TRBD2; clone size: .; V gene: TRBV25-1; J gene: TRBJ2-1
CDR3 protein: CASSLIGGNGYTF; CDR3 DNA: TGTGCCAGCAGCTTAATAGGGGGGAATGGCTACACCTTC; D gene: .; clone size: .; V gene: TRBV7-9; J gene: TRBJ1-2
CDR3 protein: CASSPSGRYGYTF; CDR3 DNA: TGTGCCAGCAGTCCCTCAGGAAGGTATGGCTACACCTTC; D gene: .; clone size: .; V gene: TRBV25-1; J gene: TRBJ1-2
CDR3 protein: CSGTGDYGYTF; CDR3 DNA: TGCAGTGGAACGGGGGACTATGGCTACACCTTC; D gene: .; clone size: many; V gene: TRBV20-1; J gene: TRBJ1-2
CDR3 protein: CASSFINQPQHF; CDR3 DNA: TGTGCCAGCAGTTTCATCAATCAGCCCCAGCATTTT; D gene: .; clone size: once; V gene: TRBV6-1; J gene: TRBJ1-5
CDR3 protein: CASSLWGGGETQYF; CDR3 DNA: TGTGCCAGCAGTTTATGGGGCGGGGGCGAGACCCAGTACTTC; D gene: .; clone size: .; V gene: TRBV27; J gene: TRBJ2-5
CDR3 protein: CASSIDLRAGELFF; CDR3 DNA: TGTGCCAGTAGTATAGATCTCAGGGCCGGGGAGCTGTTTTTT; D gene: .; clone size: .; V gene: TRBV19; J gene: TRBJ2-2
CDR3 protein: CASSWGLAGSSYNEQFF; CDR3 DNA: TGTGCCAGCAGCTGGGGACTAGCGGGGAGCTCCTACAATGAGCAGTTCTTC; D gene: TRBD2; clone size: .; V gene: TRBV7-8; J gene: TRBJ2-1
CDR3 protein: CASMGDEKLFF; CDR3 DNA: TGTGCCAGCATGGGGGATGAAAAACTGTTTTTT; D gene: .; clone size: .; V gene: TRBV6-6; J gene: TRBJ1-4
CDR3 protein: CASSLRAEGTEAFF; CDR3 DNA: TGTGCCAGCAGCTTAAGGGCAGAGGGGACTGAAGCTTTCTTT; D gene: .; clone size: .; V gene: TRBV11-2; J gene: TRBJ1-1
CDR3 protein: CASSLDGQRTDGYTF; CDR3 DNA: TGTGCCAGCAGCTTAGATGGTCAGCGAACGGATGGCTACACCTTC; D gene: .; clone size: few; V gene: TRBV7-2; J gene: TRBJ1-2
CDR3 protein: CASSVEVGDEKLFF; CDR3 DNA: TGTGCCAGCAGCGTGGAGGTGGGAGATGAAAAACTGTTTTTT; D gene: .; clone size: .; V gene: TRBV9; J gene: TRBJ1-4
CDR3 protein: CASSYFPVDTEAFF; CDR3 DNA: TGTGCCAGCAGTTACTTTCCCGTGGACACTGAAGCTTTCTTT; D gene: .; clone size: few; V gene: TRBV6-4; J gene: TRBJ1-1
CDR3 protein: CASAREETQYF; CDR3 DNA: TGTGCCAGCGCAAGGGAGGAGACCCAGTACTTC; D gene: .; clone size: .; V gene: TRBV21-1; J gene: TRBJ2-5